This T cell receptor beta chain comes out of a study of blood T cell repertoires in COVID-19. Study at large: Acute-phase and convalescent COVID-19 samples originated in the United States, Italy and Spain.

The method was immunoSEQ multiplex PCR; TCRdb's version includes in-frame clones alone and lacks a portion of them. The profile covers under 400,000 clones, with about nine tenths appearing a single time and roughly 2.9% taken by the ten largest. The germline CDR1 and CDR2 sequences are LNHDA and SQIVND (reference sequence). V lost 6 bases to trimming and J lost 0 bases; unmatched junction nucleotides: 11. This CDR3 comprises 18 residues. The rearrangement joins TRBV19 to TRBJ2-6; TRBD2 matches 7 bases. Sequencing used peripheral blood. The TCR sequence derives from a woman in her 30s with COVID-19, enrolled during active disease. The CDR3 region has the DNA TGTGCCAGTAGCCCGACTAGCCGGAGCTTCTCTGGGGCCAACGTCCTGACTTTC. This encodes CASSPTSRSFSGANVLTF.